The 18 T cell receptor beta chains below were found in one sample sequenced in a study of blood T cell repertoires in COVID-19. Measured with immunoSEQ multiplex PCR; TCRdb has only the in-frame clones, and not every one. The table has about 220,000 clones, about 78% seen once. The sample was peripheral blood. Receptor source: a woman between 70 and 85 years old with acute or convalescent COVID-19.

This clone was seen a single time. The chain employs TRBV6-4 and TRBJ2-3; 9 nucleotides match TRBD2. Trimming cost V 2 bases and J 5 bases; bases outside gene matches: 5. CDR1 is MRHNA, CDR2 SNTAGT, per germline. The CDR3 runs 15 residues. The CDR3 sequence is CASSDGGGALDTQYF. In DNA form, the CDR3 reads TGTGCCAGCAGTGACGGCGGGGGGGCCTTAGATACGCAGTATTTT.

This clone came up a few times. The chain is built from TRBV5-1 and TRBJ1-2; maybe TRBD1 (5 bases). The CDR3 consists of 12 residues. Germline assignment: CDR1 SGHRS and CDR2 YFSETQ. V was pared by 5 bases and J by 2 bases, with 7 bases between. CDR3 loop: CASRTDNYGYTF. Here the CDR3 DNA reads TGCGCCAGCAGGACAGACAACTATGGCTACACCTTC.

The chain is built from TRBV5-1 and TRBJ1-4, with D possibly TRBD1 on 5 matching bases. Germline loops: CDR1 SGHRS, CDR2 YFSETQ. This CDR3 spans 15 amino acids. V was clipped by 0 bases and J by 6 bases, with 12 bases between them. CDR3 sequence reads: CASSLGDSSYEKLFF. In nucleotides, the CDR3 is TGCGCCAGCAGCTTGGGTGACAGCTCTTATGAAAAACTGTTTTTT.

This chain connects TRBV6-1 to TRBJ2-1, with 7 bases matching TRBD2. Per the germline V gene, CDR1 is MNHNS and CDR2 is SASEGT. This CDR3 has 16 amino acids. With V trimmed by 0 bases and J by 1 base, 3 bases remained unmatched. CDR3 amino acids: CASSEARAGSYNEQFF. CDR3 nucleotides: TGTGCCAGCAGTGAAGCGCGAGCGGGGTCCTACAATGAGCAGTTCTTC.

This clone was picked up one time. The chain is built from TRBV10-3 and TRBJ2-7; 8 positions match TRBD2. Germline V CDR1 and CDR2: ENHRY, SYGVKD. The V gene end was trimmed by 2 bases and the J gene end by 6 bases; junction bases not matched to a gene: 6. The length of the CDR3 is 14 residues. CDR3 nucleotide sequence: TGTGCCATCAGTGAGGGAGGACTAGCAGCCGAGCAGTACGTC. Amino acid sequence: CAISEGGLAAEQYV.

The V gene is TRBV2, the J gene TRBJ1-2; D ambiguous. V dropped 4 bases and J dropped 7 bases, with 13 bases sitting between them. Germline lookup yields CDR1 SNHLY and CDR2 FYNNEI. CDR3 length: 13 amino acids. This CDR3 reads CASSAGSAGGYTF. The CDR3 DNA follows: TGTGCCAGCAGTGCCGGGTCGGCGGGTGGCTACACCTTC.

V usage is TRBV24-1 and J usage is TRBJ1-1; D may be TRBD1 (5 bases). Germline-derived CDR1 and CDR2 are KGHDR and SFDVKD. V lost 4 bases, J lost 0 bases, and 11 bases lay in between. The CDR3 sequence is 15 residues long. The chain's CDR3 is CATSETGGMNTEAFF. In nucleotides, the CDR3 is TGTGCCACCAGTGAGACGGGGGGGATGAACACTGAAGCTTTCTTT.

V gene TRBV10-2 combines with J gene TRBJ2-3, with 10 bases lining up with TRBD2. The germline CDR1 and CDR2 sequences are WSHSY and SAAADI. The J segment lost 6 bases and the V segment lost 4 bases, leaving 10 bases of the junction unmatched. The CDR3 extends over 16 amino acids. CDR3 coding DNA: TGCGCCAGCAGTGGGGTCCTAGCGGGGGAGAGGGATACGCAGTATTTT. It specifies CASSGVLAGERDTQYF.

V usage is TRBV6-2 or TRBV6-3 and J usage is TRBJ2-5; unclear D gene. The CDR3 spans 13 residues. V shed 5 bases and J shed 3 bases, with 10 bases lying between them. From germline, CDR1 is MNHEY and CDR2 SVGEGT. This CDR3 is CASSLRFEETQYF. The CDR3 coding sequence is TGTGCCAGCAGTCTTAGATTTGAAGAGACCCAGTACTTC.

Here the CDR3 DNA reads TGTGCCAGCAGCCATCGGAATGAGCAGTTCTTC. As protein: CASSHRNEQFF. This chain connects TRBV3-1 (or the pseudogene TRBV3-2) to TRBJ2-1; D is undetermined. Deletions cut 3 bases from V and 7 bases from J, with 4 bases between. Germline CDR1 reads LGHDT; CDR2 reads YNNKEL (reference sequence). The CDR3 sequence is 11 residues long.

This clone has just one count. The CDR3 loop reads CASSPGTGELFF. CDR3 bases: TGCGCCAGCAGCCCAGGCACCGGGGAGCTGTTTTTT. V is TRBV5-1 and J is TRBJ2-2, with no clear D. Germline V gene data show CDR1 as SGHRS and CDR2 as YFSETQ. The CDR3 totals 12 residues. V lost 4 bases to trimming and J lost 4 bases, with 5 bases between them. The full variable domain, with the rest looked up from reference TRBV5-1 and TRBJ2-2, is KAGVTQTPRYLIKTRGQQVTLSCSPISGHRSVSWYQQTPGQGLQFLFEYFSETQRNKGNFPGRFSGRQFSNSRSEMNVSTLELGDSALYLCASSPGTGELFFGEGSRLTVL.

This clone was detected a few times. V is TRBV5-1 and J is TRBJ1-2, with 10 bases identical to TRBD1. CDR3 length: 14 amino acids. Germline V gene sequence: CDR1 SGHRS, CDR2 YFSETQ. J was trimmed by 4 bases and V by 2 bases; bases with no gene match: 2. The DNA of the CDR3 is TGCGCCAGCAGCTTAAGGGACAGGGGCTATGGCTACACCTTC. It is translated as CASSLRDRGYGYTF.

The CDR3 nucleotides are TGTGCCAGCCGAAGAGGTTCCGATGAGCAGTTCTTC. Translated: CASRRGSDEQFF. The gene calls are TRBV11-2 and TRBJ2-1; D is unclear. Germline lookup yields CDR1 SGHAT and CDR2 FQNNGV. The length of the CDR3 is 12 residues. V lost 8 bases and J 8 bases, leaving 13 bases between the germline ends.

This rearrangement joins TRBV5-3 to TRBJ2-7; TRBD1 matches 12 bases. TRBV5-3 is annotated as an ORF whose role is uncertain. J gave up 3 bases and V 4 bases, and 8 bases lay outside the gene matches. The CDR3 loop spans 16 amino acids. The CDR3 DNA reads TGTGCCAGAAGCCCATCCGGGACAGGGGGCATCTACGAGCAGTACTTC. Translating gives CARSPSGTGGIYEQYF.

This clone was observed once. J is TRBJ2-7 and V is TRBV5-8, with 8 bases matching TRBD1. The CDR3 totals 16 residues. The germline V gene encodes CDR1 SGHTS and CDR2 YDEGEE. J was trimmed by 0 bases and V by 3 bases; bases with no gene match: 8. The chain's CDR3 is CASSWGAGGDSYEQYF. CDR3 DNA sequence: TGTGCCAGCAGCTGGGGGGCAGGGGGCGACTCCTACGAGCAGTACTTC.

Only a few counts were recorded for this clone. The chain uses TRBV7-2 and TRBJ2-2; 8 bases agree with TRBD1. CDR1 and CDR2 from the germline V gene are SGHTA and FQGNSA. J lost 8 bases, V lost 5 bases, and 4 bases had no gene match. The CDR3 sequence is 13 residues long. The CDR3 reads CASSQRQGGELFF. CDR3 DNA: TGTGCCAGCAGCCAAAGACAGGGGGGGGAGCTGTTTTTT.

The V gene is TRBV19, the J gene TRBJ2-6; 8 bases are shared with TRBD1. The trim removed 8 bases at V and 1 base at J, leaving 10 bases unmatched. There are 17 residues in the CDR3. CDR1 is LNHDA and CDR2 is SQIVND in the germline V gene (reference sequence). The CDR3 protein is CASCGTGALSGANVLTF. The DNA for the CDR3 is TGTGCCAGTTGCGGGACAGGAGCCCTATCTGGGGCCAACGTCCTGACTTTC.

The chain links TRBV5-1 to TRBJ2-3; 12 bases are shared with TRBD1. This CDR3 has 15 amino acids. The ends lost 3 bases at V and 5 bases at J; junction bases unmatched: 4. CDR1 and CDR2 (germline): SGHRS, YFSETQ. This chain's CDR3 is CASSSGTGGLDTQYF. The CDR3 DNA follows: TGCGCCAGCAGCTCAGGGACAGGGGGCTTAGATACGCAGTATTTT.